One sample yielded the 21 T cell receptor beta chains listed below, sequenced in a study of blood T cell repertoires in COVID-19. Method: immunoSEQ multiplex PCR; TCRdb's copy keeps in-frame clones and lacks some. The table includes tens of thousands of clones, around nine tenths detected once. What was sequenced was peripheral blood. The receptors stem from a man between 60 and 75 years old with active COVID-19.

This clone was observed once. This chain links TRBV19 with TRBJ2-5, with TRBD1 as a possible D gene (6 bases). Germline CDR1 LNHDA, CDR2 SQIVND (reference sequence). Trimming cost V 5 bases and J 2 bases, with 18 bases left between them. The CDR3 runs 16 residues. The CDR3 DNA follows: TGTGCCAGTAGTTCTTCCTCCAGGGGTATTCAAGAGACCCAGTACTTC. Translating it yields CASSSSSRGIQETQYF.

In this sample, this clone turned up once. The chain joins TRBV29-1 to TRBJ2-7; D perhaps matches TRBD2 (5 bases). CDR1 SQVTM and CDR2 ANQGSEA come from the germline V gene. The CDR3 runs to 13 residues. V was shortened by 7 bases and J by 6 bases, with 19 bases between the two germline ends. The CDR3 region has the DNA TGCAGCGCCGGGGATCACCCGGCCCTCGAGCAGTACTTC. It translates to CSAGDHPALEQYF.

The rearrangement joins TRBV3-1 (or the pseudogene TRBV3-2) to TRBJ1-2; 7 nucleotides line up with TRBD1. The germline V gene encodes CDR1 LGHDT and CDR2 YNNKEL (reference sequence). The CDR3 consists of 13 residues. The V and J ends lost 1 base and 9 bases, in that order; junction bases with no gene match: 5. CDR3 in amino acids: CASSQGTGQSYTF. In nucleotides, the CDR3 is TGTGCCAGCAGCCAAGGGACAGGTCAGAGCTACACCTTC.

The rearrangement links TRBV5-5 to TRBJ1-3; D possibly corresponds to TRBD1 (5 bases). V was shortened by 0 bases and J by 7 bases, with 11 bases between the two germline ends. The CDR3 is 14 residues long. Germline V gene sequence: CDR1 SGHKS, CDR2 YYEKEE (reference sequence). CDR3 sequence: CASSLVAQGNTIYF. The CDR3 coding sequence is TGTGCCAGCAGCTTGGTGGCCCAGGGCAACACCATATATTTT.

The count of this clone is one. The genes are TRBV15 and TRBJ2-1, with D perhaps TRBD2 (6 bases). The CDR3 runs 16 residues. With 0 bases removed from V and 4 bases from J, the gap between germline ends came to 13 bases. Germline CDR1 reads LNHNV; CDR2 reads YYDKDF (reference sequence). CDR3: CATSRDPGGRYNEQFF. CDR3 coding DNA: TGTGCCACCAGCAGAGATCCAGGTGGGAGGTACAATGAGCAGTTCTTC.

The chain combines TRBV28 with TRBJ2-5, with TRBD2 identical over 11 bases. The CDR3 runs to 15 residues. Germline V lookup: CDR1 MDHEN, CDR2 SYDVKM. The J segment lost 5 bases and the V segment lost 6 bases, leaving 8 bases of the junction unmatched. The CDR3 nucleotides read TGTGCCAGCAGAAATAGCGGGGGGGCCGGGGAGACCCAGTACTTC. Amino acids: CASRNSGGAGETQYF.

This chain's CDR3 is CASSPRGSAAGELFF. The CDR3, as DNA: TGTGCCAGCAGCCCCCGGGGTAGCGCGGCCGGGGAGCTGTTTTTT. The gene calls are TRBV9 and TRBJ2-2; tentative D call: TRBD2 (5 bases). The CDR3 has 15 residues. The V gene's germline CDR1 is SGDLS and CDR2 YYNGEE. Trimming stripped 4 bases from V and 6 bases from J, with 16 bases between. The full variable domain, with the rest looked up from reference TRBV9 and TRBJ2-2, is DSGVTQTPKHLITATGQRVTLRCSPRSGDLSVYWYQQSLDQGLQFLIQYYNGEERAKGNILERFSAQQFPDLHSELNLSSLELGDSALYFCASSPRGSAAGELFFGEGSRLTVL.

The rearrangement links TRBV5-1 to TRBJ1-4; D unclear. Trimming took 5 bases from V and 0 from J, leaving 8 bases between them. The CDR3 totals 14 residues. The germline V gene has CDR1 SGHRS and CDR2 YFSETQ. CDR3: CASSPQATNEKLFF. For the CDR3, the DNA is TGCGCCAGCAGTCCACAAGCAACTAATGAAAAACTGTTTTTT. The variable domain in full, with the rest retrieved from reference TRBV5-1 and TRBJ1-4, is KAGVTQTPRYLIKTRGQQVTLSCSPISGHRSVSWYQQTPGQGLQFLFEYFSETQRNKGNFPGRFSGRQFSNSRSEMNVSTLELGDSALYLCASSPQATNEKLFFGSGTQLSVL.

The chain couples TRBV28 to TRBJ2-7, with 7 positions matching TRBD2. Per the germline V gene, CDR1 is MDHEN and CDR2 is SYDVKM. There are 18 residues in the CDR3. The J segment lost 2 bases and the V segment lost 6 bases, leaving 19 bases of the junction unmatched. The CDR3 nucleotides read TGTGCCAGCAGGGCTCCCCGGTCTAAGGCGGGAGTACCCTACGAGCAGTACTTC. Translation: CASRAPRSKAGVPYEQYF.

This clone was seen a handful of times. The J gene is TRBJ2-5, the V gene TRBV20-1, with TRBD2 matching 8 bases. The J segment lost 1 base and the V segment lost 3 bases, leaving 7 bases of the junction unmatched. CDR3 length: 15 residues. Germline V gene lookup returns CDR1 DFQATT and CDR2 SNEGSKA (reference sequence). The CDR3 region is CSASHGGELQETQYF. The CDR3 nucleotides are TGCAGTGCTAGTCACGGGGGGGAACTCCAAGAGACCCAGTACTTC.

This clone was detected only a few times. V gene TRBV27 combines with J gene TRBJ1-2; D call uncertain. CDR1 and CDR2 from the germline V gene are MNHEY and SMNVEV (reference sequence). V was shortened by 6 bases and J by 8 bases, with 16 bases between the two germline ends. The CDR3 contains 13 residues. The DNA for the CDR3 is TGTGCCAGCAGGTCGGCGGACTGGGAGGGCTACACCTTC. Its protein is CASRSADWEGYTF.

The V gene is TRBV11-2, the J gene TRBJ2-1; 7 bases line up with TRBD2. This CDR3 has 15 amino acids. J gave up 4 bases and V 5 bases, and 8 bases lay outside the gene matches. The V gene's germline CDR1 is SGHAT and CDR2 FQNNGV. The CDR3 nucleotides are TGTGCCAGCAGCCCTGGCGGGAGCGTATACAATGAGCAGTTCTTC. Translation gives CASSPGGSVYNEQFF.

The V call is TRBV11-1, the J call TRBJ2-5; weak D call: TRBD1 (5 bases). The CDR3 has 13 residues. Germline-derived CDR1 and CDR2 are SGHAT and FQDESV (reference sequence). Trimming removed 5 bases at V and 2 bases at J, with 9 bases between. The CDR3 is CASSQDRQETQYF. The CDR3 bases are TGTGCCAGCAGCCAAGACAGACAAGAGACCCAGTACTTC.

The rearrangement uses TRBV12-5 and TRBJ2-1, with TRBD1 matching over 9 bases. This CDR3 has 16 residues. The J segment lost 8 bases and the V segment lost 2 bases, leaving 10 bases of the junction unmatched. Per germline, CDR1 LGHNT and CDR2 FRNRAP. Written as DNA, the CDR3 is TGTGCTAGTGGTTTGATCCGGGACAGGGATCGGGATGAGCAGTTCTTC. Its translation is CASGLIRDRDRDEQFF.

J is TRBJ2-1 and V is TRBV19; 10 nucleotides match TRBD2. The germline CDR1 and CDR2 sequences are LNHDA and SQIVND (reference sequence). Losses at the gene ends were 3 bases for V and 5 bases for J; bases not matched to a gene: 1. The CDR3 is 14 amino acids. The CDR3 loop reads CASSISGRHNEQFF. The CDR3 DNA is TGTGCCAGTAGTATTAGCGGGAGGCACAATGAGCAGTTCTTC.

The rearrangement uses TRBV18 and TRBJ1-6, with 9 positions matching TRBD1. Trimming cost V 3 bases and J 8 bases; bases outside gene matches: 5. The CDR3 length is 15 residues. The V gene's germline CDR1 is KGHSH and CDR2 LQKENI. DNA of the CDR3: TGTGCCAGCTCACCGTCGGGGGACAGGGATTCACCCCTCCACTTT. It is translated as CASSPSGDRDSPLHF.

In DNA form, the CDR3 reads TGCAGCGTTGAAGGCTTGGCGGGGCGTCAAGAGACCCAGTACTTC. It encodes CSVEGLAGRQETQYF. The V gene is TRBV29-1, the J gene TRBJ2-5, with TRBD2 as a possible D gene (6 bases). Germline V gene lookup returns CDR1 SQVTM and CDR2 ANQGSEA. Trimming shortened V by 1 base and J by 2 bases, and 14 bases separated the two germline ends. The CDR3 has 15 residues.

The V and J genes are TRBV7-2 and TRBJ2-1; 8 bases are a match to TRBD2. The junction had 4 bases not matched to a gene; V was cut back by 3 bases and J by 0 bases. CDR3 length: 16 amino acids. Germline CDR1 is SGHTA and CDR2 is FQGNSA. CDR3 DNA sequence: TGTGCCAGCAGCTTTCGAGCGGGGGACTCCTACAATGAGCAGTTCTTC. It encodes CASSFRAGDSYNEQFF.

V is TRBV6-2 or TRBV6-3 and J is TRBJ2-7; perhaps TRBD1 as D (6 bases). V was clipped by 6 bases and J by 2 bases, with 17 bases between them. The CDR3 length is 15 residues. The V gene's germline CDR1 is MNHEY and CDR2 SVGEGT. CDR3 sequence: CASSEMDSTTYEQYF. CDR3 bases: TGTGCCAGCAGCGAAATGGACAGCACAACCTACGAGCAGTACTTC.

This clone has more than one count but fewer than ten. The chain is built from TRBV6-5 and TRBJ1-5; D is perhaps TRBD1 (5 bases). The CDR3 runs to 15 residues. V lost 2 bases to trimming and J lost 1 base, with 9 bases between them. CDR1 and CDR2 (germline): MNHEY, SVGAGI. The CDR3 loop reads CASSYAGESNQPQHF. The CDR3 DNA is TGTGCCAGCAGTTACGCGGGGGAGAGCAATCAGCCCCAGCATTTT.

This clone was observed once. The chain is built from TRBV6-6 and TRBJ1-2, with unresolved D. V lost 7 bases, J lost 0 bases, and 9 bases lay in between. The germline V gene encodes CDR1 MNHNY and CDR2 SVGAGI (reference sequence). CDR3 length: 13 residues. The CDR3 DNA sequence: TGTGCCAGCACTCACACCCCTAACTATGGCTACACCTTC. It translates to CASTHTPNYGYTF.